Below, 23 T cell receptor beta chains from the same sample are listed, as sequenced in a study of blood T cell repertoires in COVID-19. Profiled with immunoSEQ multiplex PCR; TCRdb holds only in-frame clones, not every one. Among 200,000 to 250,000 clones, roughly 85% were seen once, and the ten largest hold around 3%. Sequencing input: peripheral blood. The source is a man younger than 35 with active or convalescent COVID-19.

This clone was observed once. J is TRBJ2-5 and V is TRBV6-5; D possibly corresponds to TRBD2 (6 bases). Germline loops: CDR1 MNHEY, CDR2 SVGAGI. The CDR3 is 16 amino acids. V dropped 0 bases and J dropped 8 bases, with 19 bases sitting between them. CDR3 sequence (DNA): TGTGCCAGCAGTTACTCGCGTGCTAGCGCCACCAGAACCCAGTACTTC. This codes for CASSYSRASATRTQYF.

This chain connects TRBV2 to TRBJ2-7, with no clear D. Germline loops: CDR1 SNHLY, CDR2 FYNNEI. The CDR3 runs to 13 residues. The V gene lost 8 bases and the J gene lost 3 bases, with 14 bases spanning the gap. CDR3 bases: TGTGCCAGCTCGGTGGGCCAGCTCTACGAGCAGTACTTC. It specifies CASSVGQLYEQYF.

The chain has TRBV6-2 or TRBV6-3 and TRBJ2-3, with TRBD2 matching over 9 bases. V lost 4 bases, J lost 3 bases, and 14 bases stayed unmatched. The CDR3 has 18 amino acids. Per the germline V gene, CDR1 is MNHEY and CDR2 is SVGEGT. CDR3: CASSSLGSGGPSTDTQYF. In nucleotides, the CDR3 is TGTGCCAGCAGTTCTTTGGGTAGCGGGGGCCCCTCGACAGATACGCAGTATTTT.

The chain has TRBV11-3 and TRBJ2-5; 8 nucleotides line up with TRBD2. With V trimmed by 8 bases and J by 2 bases, 7 bases remained unmatched. This CDR3 is built from 14 residues. Per the germline V gene, CDR1 is SGHNT and CDR2 is YENEEA. CDR3 amino acids: CASAAGGNQETQYF. The CDR3 nucleotides are TGTGCCAGCGCCGCGGGGGGTAATCAAGAGACCCAGTACTTC.

J is TRBJ2-1 and V is TRBV5-1, with TRBD2 matching over 13 bases. The CDR3 runs to 15 residues. Germline trimming cut 1 base from V and 15 bases from J; bases unmatched to any gene: 10. Germline V gene data show CDR1 as SGHRS and CDR2 as YFSETQ. CDR3 residues: CASSLIGLAGVLPFF. Here the CDR3 DNA reads TGCGCCAGCAGCTTGATCGGACTAGCGGGAGTTTTACCGTTCTTC. The whole variable domain, remainder taken from reference TRBV5-1 and TRBJ2-1, is KAGVTQTPRYLIKTRGQQVTLSCSPISGHRSVSWYQQTPGQGLQFLFEYFSETQRNKGNFPGRFSGRQFSNSRSEMNVSTLELGDSALYLCASSLIGLAGVLPFFGPGTRLTVL.

This clone was seen a handful of times. The V call is TRBV11-2, the J call TRBJ1-3; tentative D call: TRBD1 (6 bases). Trimming removed 1 base from V and 7 bases from J, with 11 bases in between. Germline CDR1 is SGHAT and CDR2 is FQNNGV. The CDR3 runs 14 residues. CDR3 DNA: TGTGCCAGCAGCTTAGGGTCCCAGGGGAACACCATATATTTT. Translating it yields CASSLGSQGNTIYF.

CDR3 DNA sequence: TGTGCCAGTAGTATCACGAGATCTGGAAACACCATATATTTT. It specifies CASSITRSGNTIYF. This chain connects TRBV19 to TRBJ1-3; no clear D. The CDR3 is 14 residues long. From germline, CDR1 is LNHDA and CDR2 SQIVND (reference sequence). V was clipped by 3 bases and J by 1 base, with 7 bases between them.

Turning to this clone: The junction and the germline gene differ at one end; a read error may be behind it. CDR3 sequence reads: CARSPGGVGEQYF. In nucleotides, the CDR3 is TGTGCCCGCAGCCCGGGGGGGGTGGGCGAGCAGTACTTC. The chain couples TRBV5-5 to TRBJ2-7; 8 positions agree with TRBD2. This CDR3 comprises 13 residues. CDR1 and CDR2 (germline): SGHKS, YYEKEE (reference sequence). Filled out from reference TRBV5-5 and TRBJ2-7, the complete variable domain reads DAGVTQSPTHLIKTRGQQVTLRCSPISGHKSVSWYQQVLGQGPQFIFQYYEKEERGRGNFPDRFSARQFPNYSSELNVNALLLGDSALYLCARSPGGVGEQYFGPGTRLTVT.

The gene calls are TRBV5-8 and TRBJ2-3; D may be TRBD1 (5 bases). V gave up 2 bases and J gave up 3 bases, with 7 bases separating them. This CDR3 has 13 residues. Germline-derived CDR1 and CDR2 are SGHTS and YDEGEE. CDR3 nucleotides: TGTGCCAGCAGCTTCCCAGGGACAGATACGCAGTATTTT. It specifies CASSFPGTDTQYF.

The chain has TRBV29-1 and TRBJ2-5, with 7 bases lining up with TRBD1. The ends lost 4 bases at V and 3 bases at J; junction bases unmatched: 8. CDR3 length equals 14 residues. Germline values: CDR1 SQVTM, CDR2 ANQGSEA. The CDR3 loop is CSVARDRAKETQYF. DNA of the CDR3: TGCAGCGTTGCCAGAGACAGGGCGAAAGAGACCCAGTACTTC.

The chain is built from TRBV5-1 and TRBJ1-3; 10 bases agree with TRBD1. The germline CDR1 and CDR2 sequences are SGHRS and YFSETQ. The junction had 4 bases not matched to a gene; V was cut back by 3 bases and J by 1 base. There are 16 residues in the CDR3. The CDR3 sequence is CASSWGQGNSGNTIYF. In DNA form, the CDR3 reads TGCGCCAGCAGCTGGGGACAGGGGAATTCTGGAAACACCATATATTTT.

V is TRBV14 and J is TRBJ2-3, with 7 nucleotides matching TRBD2. V shed 4 bases, J shed 3 bases, and the junction held 10 bases outside the gene matches. This CDR3 spans 16 amino acids. Germline V gene data show CDR1 as SGHDN and CDR2 as FVKESK. CDR3 residues: CASSRVPPGLTDTQYF. The CDR3 nucleotides are TGTGCCAGCAGCCGAGTTCCGCCGGGACTAACAGATACGCAGTATTTT.

V gene TRBV6-1 combines with J gene TRBJ1-1; no definite D call. V lost 1 base and J lost 2, with 8 bases in between. This CDR3 region has 14 residues. CDR1 is MNHNS, CDR2 SASEGT, per germline. CDR3 in amino acids: CASSEVFLNTEAFF. Here the CDR3 DNA reads TGTGCCAGCAGTGAAGTCTTCCTTAACACTGAAGCTTTCTTT.

V usage is TRBV27 and J usage is TRBJ1-3; no firm D call. This CDR3 has 13 amino acids. CDR1 is MNHEY, CDR2 SMNVEV, per germline (reference sequence). V lost 3 bases, J lost 0 bases, and 3 bases lay in between. CDR3 protein: CASSFNSGNTIYF. The CDR3 DNA reads TGTGCCAGCAGTTTTAACTCTGGAAACACCATATATTTT.

V is TRBV5-5 and J is TRBJ1-2; tentative D call: TRBD1 (5 bases). Trimming removed 5 bases at V and 3 bases at J, with 8 bases between. This CDR3 region has 12 residues. In germline, CDR1 is SGHKS, CDR2 YYEKEE (reference sequence). For the CDR3, the DNA is TGTGCCAGCAGGGGGCTTGACTATGGCTACACCTTC. This codes for CASRGLDYGYTF.

The rearrangement joins TRBV27 to TRBJ2-1, with 9 bases lining up with TRBD1. The J segment lost 6 bases and the V segment lost 7 bases, leaving 10 bases of the junction unmatched. Germline CDR1 and CDR2: MNHEY and SMNVEV (reference sequence). The CDR3 loop spans 15 amino acids. The CDR3 spells CASNRGGTGRNEQFF. The CDR3 nucleotides are TGTGCCAGCAACAGGGGAGGGACAGGGCGCAATGAGCAGTTCTTC.

The chain couples TRBV10-3 to TRBJ1-5; no clear D. Germline V gene sequence: CDR1 ENHRY, CDR2 SYGVKD. Trimming removed 7 bases at V and 2 bases at J, with 15 bases between. This CDR3 is 15 amino acids long. The CDR3 sequence is CAITSGGTRNQPQHF. The CDR3 nucleotides read TGTGCCATCACCTCGGGAGGTACACGCAATCAGCCCCAGCATTTT.

The genes are TRBV7-9 and TRBJ2-3; the match to TRBD2 covers 8 bases. The CDR3 consists of 17 residues. CDR1 and CDR2 from the germline V gene are SEHNR and FQNEAQ (reference sequence). V was clipped by 5 bases and J by 6 bases; unmatched bases: 16. The CDR3 coding sequence is TGTGCCAGCAGCGCACCTTCTCCGGGGGGGCCGGACGATACGCAGTATTTT. Its protein is CASSAPSPGGPDDTQYF.

V and J are TRBV9 and TRBJ1-2; D possibly corresponds to TRBD1 (5 bases). The V gene lost 8 bases and the J gene lost 4 bases, with 18 bases spanning the gap. The CDR3 is 14 residues long. Per germline, CDR1 SGDLS and CDR2 YYNGEE. CDR3: CASSLGTQSYGYTF. The CDR3 region has the DNA TGTGCCAGTAGCCTAGGGACTCAGTCCTATGGCTACACCTTC.

The rearrangement links TRBV6-5 to TRBJ2-7; TRBD2 might be the D (6 bases). V was cut by 7 bases and J by 3 bases, with 19 bases left in between. The CDR3 has 15 amino acids. Looked up from germline, CDR1 is MNHEY and CDR2 is SVGAGI. In DNA, the CDR3 is TGTGCCAGCACCAAAAGGGGAGGAGGGAACTACGAGCAGTACTTC. Its protein is CASTKRGGGNYEQYF.

This chain uses TRBV5-4 with TRBJ2-1; 8 bases line up with TRBD2. CDR3 length: 13 amino acids. J gave up 6 bases and V 5 bases, and 4 bases lay outside the gene matches. Germline lookup yields CDR1 SGHNT and CDR2 YYREEE (reference sequence). CDR3 sequence (DNA): TGTGCCAGCAGTTACGGACTAGCCAATGAGCAGTTCTTC. The encoded protein is CASSYGLANEQFF.

This clone has just one count. The rearrangement uses TRBV7-6 and TRBJ1-5; 9 positions agree with TRBD1. With V trimmed by 3 bases and J by 5 bases, 8 bases remained unmatched. The CDR3 totals 16 residues. Looked up from germline, CDR1 is SGHVS and CDR2 is FNYEAQ. CDR3 protein: CASSFGTGGRDQPQHF. The CDR3 DNA is TGTGCCAGCAGCTTCGGAACAGGGGGCAGGGATCAGCCCCAGCATTTT.

The chain links TRBV28 to TRBJ2-3; weak D call: TRBD2 (6 bases). CDR3 length equals 20 residues. The V gene lost 6 bases and the J gene lost 0 bases, with 28 bases spanning the gap. Germline V gene sequence: CDR1 MDHEN, CDR2 SYDVKM. DNA of the CDR3: TGTGCCAGCAGCAGTTTAACGTGGCAGGGACTCGACTCTAGCACAGATACGCAGTATTTT. Translation gives CASSSLTWQGLDSSTDTQYF.